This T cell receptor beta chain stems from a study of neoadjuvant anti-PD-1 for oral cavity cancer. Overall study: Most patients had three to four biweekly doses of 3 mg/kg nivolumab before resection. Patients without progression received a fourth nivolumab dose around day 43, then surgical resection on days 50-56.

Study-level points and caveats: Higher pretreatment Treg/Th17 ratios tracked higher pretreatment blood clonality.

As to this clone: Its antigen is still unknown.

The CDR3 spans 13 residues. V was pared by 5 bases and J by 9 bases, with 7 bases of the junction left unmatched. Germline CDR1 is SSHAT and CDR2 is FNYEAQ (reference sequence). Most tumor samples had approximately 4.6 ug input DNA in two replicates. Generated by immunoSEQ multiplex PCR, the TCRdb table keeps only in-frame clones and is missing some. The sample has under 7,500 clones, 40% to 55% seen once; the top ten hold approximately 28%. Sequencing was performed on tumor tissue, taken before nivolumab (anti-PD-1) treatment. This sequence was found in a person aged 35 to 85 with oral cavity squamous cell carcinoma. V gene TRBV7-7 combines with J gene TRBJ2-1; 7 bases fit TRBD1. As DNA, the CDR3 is TGTGCCAGCAGCATAGACAGGGTTGGTGAGCAGTTCTTC. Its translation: CASSIDRVGEQFF.